This T cell receptor beta chain was captured in a study of beta chain features in type 1 diabetes. Findings of the study overall: Type 1 diabetes patients had fewer VDJ junction insertions and more deletions. TCRB rearrangement may or may not be influenced by HLA type; here this remained unresolved. Type 1 diabetes patients showed a moderate but significant shortening of TCRB CDR3s in all four CD4+ subsets.

It was one heparinised blood draw, averaging roughly 0.11 L, that each donor gave. A sort by CD45RO/CCR7/CD25/CD127/CD95/CD27 yielded CD4+ naive, central memory, regulatory and stem cell-like memory cells. Isolated RNA was reverse transcribed in full, so expressed TCRB transcripts were sequenced. Some clones are missing from TCRdb's copy, which holds only in-frame ones; the method was immunoSEQ multiplex PCR. In the table there are roughly 730,000 clones, around 15% of which are singletons. Germline CDR1 reads MNHEY; CDR2 reads SVGAGI. There are 16 residues in the CDR3. Unmatched junction bases numbered 2, after V lost 0 bases and J lost 0 bases. This clone was counted between two and nine times. No antigen is known for it.

The sequenced sample was naive CD4+ T cells from blood. The clonotype was recovered from a man aged 18 to 30 with type 1 diabetes. This chain connects TRBV6-5 to TRBJ2-5; 9 nucleotides line up with TRBD2. CDR3 residues: CASSYSASGDQETQYF. The CDR3 region has the DNA TGTGCCAGCAGTTACTCGGCTAGCGGGGACCAAGAGACCCAGTACTTC.